Listed below are T cell receptor beta chains from one sample, sequenced in a study of CD8+CD57+ T cells in acquired aplastic anemia. TCRdb used MiXCR to reprocess the reads, holding one entry per CDR3 protein. Here the sample spans approximately 200,000 distinct CDR3 sequences, over 55% being singletons. Sequenced material: sorted CD4+, CD8+, or CD8+CD57+ T cells (not recorded which) from PBMCs. All receptors derive from a human donor in good health. The CDR3 runs from the conserved cysteine through the conserved F or W.

j_call	v_call	cdr3_aa
TRBJ2-2	TRBV6-1	CASGLGVTGELFF
TRBJ1-2	TRBV7-4	CASSRQDHGYTF
TRBJ1-1	TRBV19	CASNQGMNTEAFF
TRBJ1-2	TRBV27	CASSLTSGGFGGYTF
TRBJ1-2	TRBV20-1	CSAYSGDGYTF
TRBJ2-1	TRBV4-1	CASSQYFSGHNEQFF
TRBJ2-5	TRBV15	CATSFPGQGEETQYF
TRBJ1-1	TRBV25-1	CASSAPRGQAREAFF
TRBJ2-7	TRBV20-1	CSARPGETIGSAYEQYF
TRBJ2-5	TRBV7-9	CASSRGGEETQYF
TRBJ1-6	TRBV27	CASSPLPGPDNSPLHF
TRBJ2-5	TRBV7-3	CASSSPPGVTQYF
TRBJ2-2	TRBV2	CARRDRGVTGELFF
TRBJ1-1	TRBV29-1	CSVMDPGTEAFF
TRBJ1-6	TRBV5-6	CASSLNRGHSPLHF
TRBJ2-1	TRBV5-1	CASSYSASSYNEQFF
TRBJ1-1	TRBV7-6	CASSRGPGNTEAFF
TRBJ2-3	TRBV7-9	CASSLNPYSTDTQYF
TRBJ1-5	TRBV6-5	CASGINQPQHF
TRBJ2-7	TRBV20-1	CSARARRDSSYEQYF
TRBJ2-3	TRBV27	CASSPGTQVSTDTQYF
TRBJ2-3	TRBV19	CASSIAYYGTDTQYF
TRBJ2-1	TRBV5-1	CASKDTDNEQFF
TRBJ1-2	TRBV11-2	CASSLGTGSGYTF
TRBJ1-4	TRBV7-8	CASSLVRGGEKLFF
TRBJ2-7	TRBV20-1	CSARKNPSIYEQYF
TRBJ2-7	TRBV10-3	CAISPPSGTYEQYF
TRBJ2-1	TRBV7-2	CASRELGAGQAYNEQFF
TRBJ1-2	TRBV19	CATQSGIGYGYTF
TRBJ2-2	TRBV7-9	CASSSGTSGGDGELFF
TRBJ2-7	TRBV6-2/TRBV6-3	CASSQGGLYEQYF
TRBJ1-6	TRBV2	CASFTGSSNSPLHF
TRBJ2-1	TRBV19	CASSMRLAGVNEQFF
TRBJ1-2	TRBV25-1	CASREANYGYTF
TRBJ2-3	TRBV9	CASSVGDSTDTQYF
TRBJ1-5	TRBV12-3/TRBV12-4	CASSFSQHF
TRBJ2-3	TRBV20-1	CSPDPRTDTQYF
TRBJ1-2	TRBV9	CASTGRRGYGYTF
TRBJ2-1	TRBV18	CASPSEEDNEQFF
TRBJ2-7	TRBV5-1	CASNPSGRMGSGHEQYF
TRBJ2-7	TRBV7-3	CASSPDRGPREQYF
TRBJ2-7	TRBV20-1	CSANGRTGYEQYF
TRBJ1-2	TRBV5-1	CASSLGGEGNYGYTF
TRBJ1-2	TRBV12-3/TRBV12-4	CASSPDRLYGYTF
TRBJ1-1	TRBV7-2	CASSLGAVLNTEAFF
TRBJ1-1	TRBV19	CASSGWTGKTEAFF
TRBJ2-5	TRBV7-2	CASRDLPRAEETQYF
TRBJ2-7	TRBV25-1	CASSESELAIYEQYF
TRBJ2-7	TRBV4-1	CASSQGNPLLEQYF
TRBJ1-5	TRBV7-8	CASSLVAGSNQPQHF
TRBJ1-2	TRBV7-9	CASRRGTGSDYTF
TRBJ2-5	TRBV9	CASSVEGGPETQYF
TRBJ1-2	TRBV11-2	CASSSATDANYGYTF
TRBJ2-7	TRBV15	CATSGGAYEQYF
TRBJ1-2	TRBV5-4	CASSLAGDYGYTF